This entry lists 24 T cell receptor beta chains sequenced from one sample in a study of CD8 T cells in ankylosing spondylitis. TCRdb independently ran MiXCR on the 5' RACE reads; one entry per CDR3 protein. The sample has roughly 670,000 distinct CDR3 sequences, around 20% seen once. Their antigens remain unidentified. Study findings and constraints: In ankylosing spondylitis blood, a motif of eight highly homologous TCR beta variants appeared characteristic.

The sequenced sample was blood, either unsorted or a sorted T cell fraction (not recorded which). The receptors were sampled from a male donor with ankylosing spondylitis.

The sample holds a few counts of this clonotype. V usage is TRBV12-3 or TRBV12-4 and J usage is TRBJ2-3, with a possible D match to TRBD2 (7 bases). V lost 1 base and J lost 1, with 12 bases in between. This CDR3 comprises 16 residues. The CDR3 protein is CASSLEGGGRTDTQYF. The CDR3 bases are TGTGCCAGCAGTTTAGAGGGAGGGGGGCGCACAGATACGCAGTATTTT.

This clonotype was seen only a few times. V gene TRBV2 combines with J gene TRBJ2-1, with TRBD2 as a possible D gene (6 bases). This CDR3 has 10 amino acids. With 4 bases removed from V and 14 bases from J, the gap between germline ends came to 9 bases. Germline CDR1 SNHLY, CDR2 FYNNEI. CDR3 in amino acids: CASSAGVEFF. CDR3 coding DNA: TGTGCCAGCAGTGCGGGGGTCGAGTTCTTC.

This chain joins TRBV29-1 and TRBJ2-3; a weak D match, TRBD2 (5 bases). The V gene lost 1 base and the J gene lost 5 bases, with 16 bases spanning the gap. This CDR3 contains 15 residues. Germline V gives CDR1 SQVTM, CDR2 ANQGSEA. CDR3 amino acids: CSVEARDPVGDTQYF. The CDR3 DNA reads TGCAGCGTTGAAGCCCGGGATCCCGTGGGAGATACGCAGTATTTT.

This clonotype was counted between two and nine times. V is TRBV4-3 and J is TRBJ1-3; possibly TRBD1 for D (6 bases). V was shortened by 3 bases and J by 4 bases, with 19 bases between the two germline ends. The length of the CDR3 is 17 residues. Germline V gene lookup returns CDR1 LGHNA and CDR2 YSLEER. CDR3 nucleotide sequence: TGCGCCAGCAGCCAGATCGTAGCAGGGGCGGGGGGAAACACCATATATTTT. Translation: CASSQIVAGAGGNTIYF.

This clonotype was picked up a small number of times. This rearrangement joins TRBV5-1 to TRBJ2-3, with TRBD2 matching 12 bases. CDR1 is SGHRS, CDR2 YFSETQ, per germline. Losses at the gene ends were 4 bases for V and 3 bases for J; bases not matched to a gene: 9. The CDR3 loop spans 17 amino acids. Here the CDR3 reads CASSRSSSGGATDTQYF. As DNA, the CDR3 is TGCGCCAGCAGCCGGTCCTCTAGCGGGGGGGCTACAGATACGCAGTATTTT.

This clonotype has at least ten counts. The chain employs TRBV12-3 or TRBV12-4 and TRBJ2-2, with 7 bases lining up with TRBD2. This CDR3 is built from 16 residues. The junction had 10 bases not matched to a gene; V was cut back by 7 bases and J by 2 bases. The CDR3 nucleotides are TGTGCCAGCACCTACCGCTCTAGCGGTAACACCGGGGAGCTGTTTTTT. Translating gives CASTYRSSGNTGELFF.

The table lists this clonotype with many counts. The rearrangement joins TRBV27 to TRBJ1-6; 10 bases align to TRBD1. There are 14 residues in the CDR3. Trimming at V came to 4 bases and at J to 9 bases, leaving 3 bases not matched to a gene. Germline V gives CDR1 MNHEY, CDR2 SMNVEV (reference sequence). The DNA for the CDR3 is TGTGCCAGCAGTTGGGACAGGGGAAGTTCACCCCTCCACTTT. Protein product: CASSWDRGSSPLHF.

This clonotype was counted only a few times. The V and J genes are TRBV24-1 and TRBJ2-2, with D maybe TRBD1 (6 bases). The CDR3 is made up of 15 amino acids. Looked up from germline, CDR1 is KGHDR and CDR2 is SFDVKD. V shed 3 bases and J shed 3 bases, with 10 bases lying between them. For the CDR3, the DNA is TGTGCCACCAGTGATACGGACAGCTACACCGGGGAGCTGTTTTTT. Its translation: CATSDTDSYTGELFF.

The chain couples TRBV2 to TRBJ2-2; D may match TRBD1 or TRBD2 (5 bases each). This CDR3 is 14 amino acids long. V was pared by 8 bases and J by 2 bases, with 12 bases between. Germline CDR1 reads SNHLY; CDR2 reads FYNNEI. The CDR3, as DNA: TGTGCCAGCTCCTACAGGACTAACACCGGGGAGCTGTTTTTT. This codes for CASSYRTNTGELFF.

There are many counts of this clonotype. This chain joins TRBV5-1 and TRBJ2-1, with 9 bases that match TRBD1. This CDR3 comprises 16 residues. The germline CDR1 and CDR2 sequences are SGHRS and YFSETQ. The J segment lost 7 bases and the V segment lost 4 bases, leaving 12 bases of the junction unmatched. Here the CDR3 reads CASSLAGTGIVNEQFF. CDR3 coding DNA: TGCGCCAGCAGCCTCGCCGGGACAGGGATTGTAAATGAGCAGTTCTTC.

The chain joins TRBV5-1 to TRBJ2-1; tentative D call: TRBD1 (6 bases). The germline gives CDR1 SGHRS, CDR2 YFSETQ. V was cut by 4 bases and J by 4 bases, with 12 bases left in between. CDR3 size: 14 residues. Here the CDR3 reads CASSRADSYNEQFF. The CDR3 region has the DNA TGCGCCAGCAGCCGGGCGGACAGTTACAATGAGCAGTTCTTC.

This clonotype was counted a few times. The chain carries TRBV12-3 or TRBV12-4 and TRBJ1-1, with D maybe TRBD1 (6 bases). V was trimmed by 7 bases and J by 5 bases, leaving 17 bases between them. The CDR3 is 14 amino acids. For the CDR3, the DNA is TGTGCCAGCACCCTACAGGGTGCGGGGACTGAAGCTTTCTTT. Residues: CASTLQGAGTEAFF.

The sample holds a few counts of this clonotype. The V and J genes are TRBV5-5 and TRBJ2-1, with 11 bases identical to TRBD2. The J segment lost 10 bases and the V segment lost 3 bases, leaving 9 bases of the junction unmatched. CDR1 and CDR2 (germline): SGHKS, YYEKEE (reference sequence). This CDR3 region has 15 residues. The CDR3 loop is CASSSGLAGLSEQFF. CDR3 nucleotides: TGTGCCAGCAGCTCAGGACTAGCGGGTTTAAGCGAGCAGTTCTTC.

The chain joins TRBV20-1 to TRBJ1-2; no clear D. In germline, CDR1 is DFQATT, CDR2 SNEGSKA (reference sequence). The CDR3 is made up of 14 amino acids. The V and J ends lost 2 bases and 6 bases respectively, with 16 bases between them. Here the CDR3 DNA reads TGCAGTGCTAGAATGGCCCTCGGGAGGGATGGCTACACCTTC. Amino acid sequence: CSARMALGRDGYTF.

This rearrangement joins TRBV20-1 to TRBJ2-7; 7 bases agree with TRBD1. CDR1 and CDR2 from the germline V gene are DFQATT and SNEGSKA (reference sequence). The CDR3 runs to 14 residues. Trimming cost V 2 bases and J 4 bases; bases outside gene matches: 8. The CDR3 bases are TGCAGTGCTAGATCACCGACAGGGCGGTACGAGCAGTACTTC. Amino acid sequence: CSARSPTGRYEQYF.

This clonotype was observed a handful of times. In DNA form, the CDR3 reads TGCAGTGCTAGCCCCCTAACCGGACAGGGAAAAGACTATGGCTACACCTTC. It encodes CSASPLTGQGKDYGYTF. This rearrangement joins TRBV20-1 to TRBJ1-2, with 8 nucleotides matching TRBD1. The CDR3 has 17 residues. Losses at the gene ends were 3 bases for V and 3 bases for J; bases not matched to a gene: 15. The germline V gene encodes CDR1 DFQATT and CDR2 SNEGSKA (reference sequence).

The chain uses TRBV14 and TRBJ1-2, with D tentatively TRBD1 (5 bases). This CDR3 spans 14 amino acids. V lost 1 base to trimming and J lost 3 bases, with 9 bases between them. Germline values: CDR1 SGHDN, CDR2 FVKESK. CDR3 loop: CASSQGARDYGYTF. Written as DNA, the CDR3 is TGTGCCAGCAGCCAAGGAGCCAGGGACTATGGCTACACCTTC.

The chain carries TRBV11-2 and TRBJ2-6; 8 bases are a match to TRBD1. The germline CDR1 and CDR2 sequences are SGHAT and FQNNGV. J gave up 0 bases and V 1 base, and 5 bases lay outside the gene matches. The CDR3 length is 18 residues. CDR3 in amino acids: CASSLGGQGLSGANVLTF. For the CDR3, the DNA is TGTGCCAGCAGCTTAGGTGGACAGGGACTCTCTGGGGCCAACGTCCTGACTTTC.

V usage is TRBV20-1 and J usage is TRBJ1-2; D call uncertain. The CDR3 sequence is 10 residues long. V lost 6 bases, J lost 8 bases, and 10 bases lay in between. Germline CDR1 and CDR2: DFQATT and SNEGSKA (reference sequence). The CDR3 region is CSAYSGGYTF. CDR3 coding DNA: TGCAGTGCCTACAGTGGAGGCTACACCTTC.

The V gene is TRBV10-3, the J gene TRBJ2-1, with TRBD2 identical over 9 bases. The germline CDR1 and CDR2 sequences are ENHRY and SYGVKD. With 6 bases clipped from V and 0 bases from J, the junction kept 15 bases outside the gene matches. This CDR3 is 19 amino acids long. The CDR3 DNA sequence: TGTGCCATCAGCCTCCTCCAAGCGGGGGGCCGGTCCTCCTACAATGAGCAGTTCTTC. This translates into CAISLLQAGGRSSYNEQFF.

In its sample, this clonotype was seen a few times. The chain couples TRBV5-1 to TRBJ2-7, with TRBD2 matching over 10 bases. Germline V gene sequence: CDR1 SGHRS, CDR2 YFSETQ. The CDR3 loop spans 14 amino acids. J was trimmed by 4 bases and V by 4 bases; bases with no gene match: 5. Here the CDR3 reads CASSPLAGEYEQYF. DNA for the CDR3: TGCGCCAGCAGCCCTCTAGCGGGAGAGTACGAGCAGTACTTC. The full variable domain, in which reference TRBV5-1 and TRBJ2-7 provide the parts outside the CDR3, is KAGVTQTPRYLIKTRGQQVTLSCSPISGHRSVSWYQQTPGQGLQFLFEYFSETQRNKGNFPGRFSGRQFSNSRSEMNVSTLELGDSALYLCASSPLAGEYEQYFGPGTRLTVT.

The table lists this clonotype with a few counts. The chain recombines TRBV6-2 or TRBV6-3 with TRBJ2-6, with TRBD1 as a possible D gene (5 bases). From germline, CDR1 is MNHEY and CDR2 SVGEGT. This CDR3 comprises 15 residues. Trimming removed 8 bases at V and 4 bases at J, with 15 bases between. This CDR3 reads CASSPRQIGANVLTF. The CDR3 DNA is TGTGCCAGCTCCCCCCGACAGATCGGGGCCAACGTCCTGACTTTC.

The rearrangement uses TRBV5-1 and TRBJ2-7, with D possibly matching TRBD1 (6 bases). The germline CDR1 and CDR2 sequences are SGHRS and YFSETQ. This CDR3 has 15 amino acids. V was clipped by 3 bases and J by 2 bases, with 15 bases between them. This CDR3 is CASSSGQTSTYEQYF. DNA for the CDR3: TGCGCCAGCAGCTCTGGACAGACCTCGACCTACGAGCAGTACTTC. The full variable domain, rest sourced from reference TRBV5-1 and TRBJ2-7, is KAGVTQTPRYLIKTRGQQVTLSCSPISGHRSVSWYQQTPGQGLQFLFEYFSETQRNKGNFPGRFSGRQFSNSRSEMNVSTLELGDSALYLCASSSGQTSTYEQYFGPGTRLTVT.

This sequence joins TRBV4-2 and TRBJ2-5; 12 bases are a match to TRBD2. Per the germline V gene, CDR1 is LGHNA and CDR2 is YNFKEQ. The V segment lost 4 bases and the J segment 4 bases; nucleotides outside the gene matches: 4. This CDR3 is built from 15 residues. DNA for the CDR3: TGTGCCAGCAGCCCCCTAGCGGGAGGGGTAGAGACCCAGTACTTC. Translated: CASSPLAGGVETQYF.